The text below deals with one TCR beta chain. What it recognizes is unknown. It was patients with CD8+CD57+ cell expansion by flow cytometry who were chosen for sequencing. All participating patients were living with severe acquired aplastic anemia. Patients were therapy-naive when their blood was sampled. This record comes from a study of CD8+CD57+ T cells in acquired aplastic anemia. Study information: Roughly 3.2 ug was the average amount of DNA from sorted CD4+ and CD8+ cells. The study, taken as a whole, reports: Patient and control CD8+ Simpson's diversity was not significantly different.

The CDR3 is 12 amino acids. Germline CDR1 is LNHDA and CDR2 is SQIVND (reference sequence). V was cut by 6 bases and J by 6 bases, with 11 bases left in between. Profiles of TCR beta VDJ and CDR3 were generated from a genomic DNA template. TCRdb analysed the reads with MiXCR anew, one entry per CDR3 protein. Of under 200,000 distinct CDR3 sequences in the sample, under 50% were seen once. The sequence came from a human donor with aplastic anemia. This chain connects TRBV19 to TRBJ1-1; no clear D gene. Sequenced input: sorted CD4+, CD8+, or CD8+CD57+ T cells (not recorded which) from PBMCs. This CDR3 is CASRGSASEAFF. CDR3 DNA sequence: TGTGCCAGTAGGGGGAGTGCATCTGAAGCTTTCTTT.